The TCR beta chain described here comes from a study of T cells after yellow fever vaccination (dated by TCRdb to about 2019). With respect to the entire study: Libraries from fractions with low cell numbers were prepared with the SMART-Seq v4 Ultra Low Input RNA kit. Blood was drawn at multiple timepoints before and after primary and secondary immunization, with bulk PBMC replicates and cell subsets isolated. To follow T-cell clones before and after primary and booster YFV17D yellow fever vaccination, bulk TCR alpha and beta repertoires were sequenced over time. Two healthy male donors made up the cohort, one aged 18 to 29 years and the other aged 30 to 40 years.

TCR cDNA was made using 5'RACE template switching, a step that added a universal primer site and unique molecular identifiers. Priming for cDNA synthesis came from both the TCR alpha and TCR beta constant segments. Libraries were amplified in two PCR steps, with sample barcodes and sequencing adapters added in the second step. Sequencing of the libraries was done on either Illumina HiSeq 2500 (2x100 bp) or NovaSeq (2x150 bp). The authors' analysis ran thus. MIGEC was used to demultiplex reads and collapse the reads into UMI consensus sequences, and MiXCR was used for V(D)J alignment. Using edgeR on replicate PBMC samples, clonotypes were called vaccine-responding if FDR was below 0.01 and the log2 fold change was above 5 up to day 15. Each bulk clonotype was labeled CD4 or CD8 based on which sequenced repertoire, CD4 or CD8, contained the clonotype at higher abundance. The raw public reads went through TCRdb reprocessing: fastp at Q25, MiXCR clone calling, in-frame beta chains kept. Under each unique CDR3 protein, matching rows form one entry showing the most common genes and DNA. TCRdb assigned the V and J calls; the authors' analysis was not used. The sample yields about 400,000 distinct CDR3 sequences; about 6.2% were counted once. The leading ten clones occupy 15% of the sample.

What the work shows at the level of the full study, not this receptor alone: Computational filtering was required because FACS-sorted repertoires could contain abundant contaminating clonotypes from the bulk population. Most clones expanded after primary vaccination were re-detected after the booster (just under 97% of CD4 and around 88% of CD8), suggesting broad memory maintenance. A small fraction of clonotypes showed up in both the CD4 and CD8 compartments, probably as a result of convergent recombination. Compared with the primary T-cell response, the secondary T-cell response was weaker but faster, peaking on day 5 rather than day 15. Because only two donors were included in the study, the extent to which the findings can be generalized is limited.

The germline ends are 15 bases apart after V is trimmed by 1 base and J by 0 bases. Per the germline V gene, LGHNA is the CDR1 and YNFKEQ is the CDR2. The CDR3 starts with the cysteine, ends with the phenylalanine, and has 17 residues. Solely the CDR3 DNA is kept, with 51 bases framed from the first base. Read against the paper, the sample's treatment or condition label means: live attenuated yellow fever vaccine strain. At each blood-draw timepoint, two biological replicates of bulk PBMCs were collected. A standard Ficoll-Paque protocol was used to isolate PBMCs from peripheral blood. TriZol was used to extract RNA from bulk PBMCs, from CD4 and CD8 fractions, and from dextramer-positive and dextramer-negative fractions. Of note for this clonotype: Its antigen is currently not known. One base away there is no much larger clone; base qualities are not given.

This specimen was PBMCs, taken 5 days after the yellow fever booster vaccination. The chain couples TRBV4-2 to TRBJ1-2, with TRBD1 perhaps the D gene, on 6 matching bases. The receptor was derived from a young man who received the YFV17D yellow fever vaccine. This receptor carries the CDR3 CASSQGGVGGSNYGYTF. In nucleotide form, the sequence is TGTGCCAGCAGCCAAGGGGGGGTAGGGGGATCTAACTATGGCTACACCTTC.